Shown below are 17 T cell receptor beta chains from a single sample sequenced in a study of Graves' ophthalmopathy and Graves' hyperthyroidism. Using RNA transcripts, the TCR beta CDR3 regions were amplified. A first-round RT-PCR used HTBI primers, followed by a second-round multiplex PCR. TCRdb ran MiXCR on the multiplex PCR reads and lists one entry per CDR3 protein. The sample contains roughly 500,000 distinct CDR3 sequences, under 15% of which appear only once. The specimen was blood. Every receptor here comes from a woman younger than 45 with Graves' ophthalmopathy.

This clonotype has only a few counts. The V and J genes are TRBV30 and TRBJ1-2; 9 bases line up with TRBD1. Trimming removed 5 bases from V and 7 bases from J; junction bases left unmatched: 17. There are 16 residues in the CDR3. From germline, CDR1 is GTSNPN and CDR2 SVGIG (reference sequence). CDR3 protein: CAWGGTGITSYGGYTF. The CDR3 coding sequence is TGTGCCTGGGGCGGGACAGGGATTACGAGCTACGGTGGCTACACCTTC.

This clonotype has a count of ten or more. The rearrangement joins TRBV19 to TRBJ2-7; 9 nucleotides match TRBD1. CDR1 is LNHDA and CDR2 is SQIVND in the germline V gene (reference sequence). The CDR3 consists of 15 residues. With V trimmed by 3 bases and J by 5 bases, 8 bases remained unmatched. CDR3 loop: CASSIRGQGPHEQYF. Here the CDR3 DNA reads TGTGCCAGTAGTATCCGGGGACAGGGACCCCACGAGCAGTACTTC.

This clonotype has ten or more counts. The CDR3 DNA follows: TGTGCCAGCAGTGAAACAGTACTTTTCTCTGGGGCCAACGTCCTGACTTTC. Amino acids: CASSETVLFSGANVLTF. The chain employs TRBV6-1 and TRBJ2-6; D gene unclear. The germline gives CDR1 MNHNS, CDR2 SASEGT. The CDR3 has 17 residues. V was shortened by 2 bases and J by 0 bases, with 11 bases between the two germline ends.

This clonotype was picked up many times. The chain has TRBV18 and TRBJ2-5; weak D call: TRBD2 (6 bases). V dropped 3 bases and J dropped 5 bases, with 13 bases sitting between them. The CDR3 is 14 residues long. CDR1 KGHSH and CDR2 LQKENI come from the germline V gene. DNA of the CDR3: TGTGCCAGCTCACCTATGGGACTGCAGGAGACCCAGTACTTC. It codes for CASSPMGLQETQYF.

This clonotype was found a few times. The gene calls are TRBV18 and TRBJ1-1, with D perhaps TRBD1 (5 bases). Trimming stripped 1 base from V and 1 base from J, with 13 bases between. CDR1 is KGHSH and CDR2 is LQKENI in the germline V gene. The CDR3 extends over 16 amino acids. In nucleotides, the CDR3 is TGTGCCAGCTCACCACTCGAGGGGCTGCAGAACACTGAAGCTTTCTTT. As protein: CASSPLEGLQNTEAFF.

The genes are TRBV30 and TRBJ1-6; D gene unclear. This CDR3 spans 14 amino acids. V was trimmed by 0 bases and J by 8 bases, leaving 11 bases between them. Germline V gene lookup returns CDR1 GTSNPN and CDR2 SVGIG (reference sequence). The chain's CDR3 is CAWSVTSWDSPLHF. CDR3 DNA sequence: TGTGCCTGGAGTGTAACCTCATGGGATTCACCCCTCCACTTT.

In its sample, this clonotype was seen many times. The V gene is TRBV24-1, the J gene TRBJ2-5, with D unresolved. The ends were cut back, 4 bases at V and 4 bases at J, with 6 bases in the middle. The CDR3 contains 12 residues. CDR1 is KGHDR, CDR2 SFDVKD, per germline. CDR3 residues: CATSDGLETQYF. Written as DNA, the CDR3 is TGTGCCACCAGTGACGGTCTAGAGACCCAGTACTTC.

This clonotype was counted many times. The V and J genes are TRBV5-1 and TRBJ1-2; the D gene is possibly TRBD1 (5 bases). The germline V and J ends were trimmed by 3 bases and 5 bases, with 11 bases remaining between them. The CDR3 extends over 13 amino acids. Per germline, CDR1 SGHRS and CDR2 YFSETQ. As DNA, the CDR3 is TGCGCCAGCAGCTCGCCGGGGGAGTATGGCTACACCTTC. Residues: CASSSPGEYGYTF.

CDR3 amino acids: CATSDNRVVETQYF. The CDR3 bases are TGTGCCACCAGTGATAACAGGGTGGTAGAGACCCAGTACTTC. The V gene is TRBV24-1, the J gene TRBJ2-5, with D perhaps TRBD1 (6 bases). In germline, CDR1 is KGHDR, CDR2 SFDVKD. V was clipped by 3 bases and J by 4 bases, with 11 bases between them. The CDR3 totals 14 residues.

This sequence joins TRBV5-8 and TRBJ2-7, with no clear D. Germline V lookup: CDR1 SGHTS, CDR2 YDEGEE. CDR3 length equals 15 residues. Between the trimmed V and J ends, which lost 3 bases and 0 bases, there was a span of 13 bases. The CDR3 here is CASSSYSSSSYEQYF. The CDR3 region has the DNA TGTGCCAGCAGCTCGTACAGCTCTAGCTCCTACGAGCAGTACTTC.

The chain recombines TRBV5-1 with TRBJ2-2; D is unresolved. Germline-derived CDR1 and CDR2 are SGHRS and YFSETQ. The CDR3 totals 13 residues. The V end was cut by 3 bases, the J end by 8 bases, with 11 bases between. The CDR3 DNA sequence: TGCGCCAGCAGCTGGGCAGGAGCTGGGGAGCTGTTTTTT. Protein sequence: CASSWAGAGELFF. Filled out from reference TRBV5-1 and TRBJ2-2, the complete variable domain reads KAGVTQTPRYLIKTRGQQVTLSCSPISGHRSVSWYQQTPGQGLQFLFEYFSETQRNKGNFPGRFSGRQFSNSRSEMNVSTLELGDSALYLCASSWAGAGELFFGEGSRLTVL.

This clonotype was picked up many times. The chain has TRBV4-2 and TRBJ1-5; perhaps TRBD1 as D (5 bases). V was clipped by 0 bases and J by 8 bases, with 20 bases between them. Germline CDR1 LGHNA, CDR2 YNFKEQ. The CDR3 extends over 17 amino acids. The CDR3 spells CASSQDKGDSKFEPQHF. Written as DNA, the CDR3 is TGTGCCAGCAGCCAAGATAAAGGGGATTCCAAGTTTGAGCCCCAGCATTTT.

In regard to this clonotype: One junction end disagrees with the germline gene, perhaps due to a read error. The chain couples TRBV7-9 to TRBJ2-5; D possibly matches TRBD1 or TRBD2 (7 bases each). The CDR3 consists of 16 residues. CDR1 SEHNR and CDR2 FQNEAQ come from the germline V gene (reference sequence). For the CDR3, the DNA is TGTGCCAGCAGCTCCCAGGGGGGGGCGTACCAAGAGACTCAGTACTTC. This encodes CASSSQGGAYQETQYF.

This clonotype was observed many times. The chain recombines TRBV12-3 or TRBV12-4 with TRBJ1-2; D is perhaps TRBD1 (5 bases). The CDR3 extends over 15 amino acids. Trimming took off 1 base at V and 2 bases at J, with 11 bases between the two ends. CDR3 amino acids: CASSLGGEGNYGYTF. The CDR3 DNA reads as TGTGCCAGCAGTTTAGGGGGGGAGGGAAACTATGGCTACACCTTC.

This clonotype was counted at least ten times. This rearrangement joins TRBV2 to TRBJ1-5; perhaps TRBD1 as D (5 bases). Germline assignment: CDR1 SNHLY and CDR2 FYNNEI. The CDR3 is made up of 13 amino acids. Deletions cut 7 bases from V and 5 bases from J, with 12 bases between. The CDR3 reads CASTGQGYQPQHF. The CDR3 DNA reads as TGTGCCAGCACAGGGCAGGGCTATCAGCCCCAGCATTTT.

This clonotype was found many times. The chain links TRBV6-1 to TRBJ1-1; D may be TRBD1 (6 bases). The ends were cut back, 3 bases at V and 5 bases at J, with 13 bases in the middle. Germline loops: CDR1 MNHNS, CDR2 SASEGT. The CDR3 is 14 amino acids. Here the CDR3 DNA reads TGTGCCAGCAGTGACCCTTCCACAGGGACTGAAGCTTTCTTT. Encoded protein: CASSDPSTGTEAFF.

This clonotype was recorded at least ten times. The gene calls are TRBV24-1 and TRBJ1-2; 7 bases are a match to TRBD1. Germline CDR1 reads KGHDR; CDR2 reads SFDVKD. The CDR3 extends over 14 amino acids. Trimming took 2 bases from V and 4 from J; bases not matched to a gene: 3. The DNA of the CDR3 is TGTGCCACCAGTGATTCCGGGACAGCCTATGGCTACACCTTC. Its translation: CATSDSGTAYGYTF.